This section outlines one TCR beta chain sequence together with its context. Other DNA sequences in the same sample also yield this CDR3. Assay used: immunoSEQ multiplex PCR; TCRdb lists only in-frame clones, some missing. In the table there are 65,000 to 70,000 clones, 90% to 95% of which are singletons. These data are taken from a study of shared T cell receptors in the human thymus. Sequenced input: thymocytes. The receptor was isolated from a human donor.

The CDR3 is CASSLGGRSPLHF. The CDR3 nucleotides are TGTGCCAGCAGCTTAGGGGGCCGATCACCCCTCCACTTT. The chain uses TRBV7-2 and TRBJ1-6, with D tentatively TRBD1 (5 bases). This CDR3 spans 13 amino acids. The V gene's germline CDR1 is SGHTA and CDR2 FQGNSA. V dropped 1 base and J dropped 10 bases, with 8 bases sitting between them.